Below, one TCR beta chain is given with its context. Its cognate antigen is unknown. This specimen belongs to a study of blood T cells in healthy people across ages. The authors ran a second PCR of about 7 to 11 cycles using a sample-barcoded 5' primer and a J-beta primer mix. TCRdb processed the 5' RACE reads anew with MiXCR; each CDR3 protein has one entry. The sample includes roughly 1.5 million distinct CDR3 sequences, approximately 43% seen only once; the top ten take around 4%. Study findings and constraints: CMV status of donors was unknown, possibly confounding expanded clonotype changes.

V shed 3 bases, J shed 4 bases, and the junction held 3 bases outside the gene matches. Germline CDR1 DFQATT, CDR2 SNEGSKA (reference sequence). This CDR3 is 14 amino acids long. Sequencing was performed on blood. The TCR comes from a woman aged 18-30 years in good health. J is TRBJ2-4 and V is TRBV20-1; 10 bases fit TRBD2. CDR3 sequence (DNA): TGCAGTGCTAGTGGACTAGCGGTAAAAAACATTCAGTACTTC. This gives the protein CSASGLAVKNIQYF.